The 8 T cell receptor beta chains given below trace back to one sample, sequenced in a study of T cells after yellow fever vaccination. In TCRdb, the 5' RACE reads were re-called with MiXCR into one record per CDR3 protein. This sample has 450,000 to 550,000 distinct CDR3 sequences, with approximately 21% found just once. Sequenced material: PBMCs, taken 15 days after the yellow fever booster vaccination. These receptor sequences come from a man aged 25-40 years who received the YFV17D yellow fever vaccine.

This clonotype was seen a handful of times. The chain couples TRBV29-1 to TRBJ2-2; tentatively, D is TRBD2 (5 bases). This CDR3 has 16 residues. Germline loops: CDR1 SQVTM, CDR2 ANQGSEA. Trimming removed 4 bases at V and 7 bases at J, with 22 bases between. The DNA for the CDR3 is TGCAGCGTTGCCCCCCCCCTCAACAAAGGAGGCGGGGAGCTGTTTTTT. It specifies CSVAPPLNKGGGELFF.

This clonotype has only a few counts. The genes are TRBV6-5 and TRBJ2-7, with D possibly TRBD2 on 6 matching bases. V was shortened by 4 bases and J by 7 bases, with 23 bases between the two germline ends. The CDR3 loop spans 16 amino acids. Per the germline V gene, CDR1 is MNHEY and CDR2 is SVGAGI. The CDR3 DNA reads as TGTGCCAGCAGTTCATGGGGGGTATCGTTTAAATCGGAGCAGTACTTC. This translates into CASSSWGVSFKSEQYF.

The CDR3 is CSVLRKDSYEQYF. The DNA of the CDR3 is TGCAGCGTTCTTAGGAAGGACAGCTACGAGCAGTACTTC. The chain employs TRBV29-1 and TRBJ2-7; perhaps TRBD1 as D (6 bases). The length of the CDR3 is 13 residues. The V gene's germline CDR1 is SQVTM and CDR2 ANQGSEA. The V end lost 5 bases, the J end lost 3 bases, and 14 bases lay between the germline ends.

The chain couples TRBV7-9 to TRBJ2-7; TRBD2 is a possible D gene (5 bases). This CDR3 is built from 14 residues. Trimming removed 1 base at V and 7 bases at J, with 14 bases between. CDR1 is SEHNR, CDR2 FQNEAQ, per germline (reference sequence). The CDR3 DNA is TGTGCCAGCAGCTTAGAGGGTCGTGGAGGTGAGCAGTACTTC. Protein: CASSLEGRGGEQYF. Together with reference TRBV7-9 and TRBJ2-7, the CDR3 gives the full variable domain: DTGVSQNPRHKITKRGQNVTFRCDPISEHNRLYWYRQTLGQGPEFLTYFQNEAQLEKSRLLSDRFSAERPKGSFSTLEIQRTEQGDSAMYLCASSLEGRGGEQYFGPGTRLTVT.

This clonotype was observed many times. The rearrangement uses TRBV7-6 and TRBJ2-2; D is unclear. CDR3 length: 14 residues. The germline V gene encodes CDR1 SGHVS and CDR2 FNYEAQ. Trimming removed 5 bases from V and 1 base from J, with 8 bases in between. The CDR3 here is CASSPRQNTGELFF. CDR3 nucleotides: TGTGCCAGCAGCCCAAGACAGAACACCGGGGAGCTGTTTTTT.

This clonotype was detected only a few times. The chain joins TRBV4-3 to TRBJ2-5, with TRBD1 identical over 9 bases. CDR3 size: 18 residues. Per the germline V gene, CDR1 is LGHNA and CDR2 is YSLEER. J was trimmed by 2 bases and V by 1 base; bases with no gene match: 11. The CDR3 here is CASSQVMGTGQIQETQYF. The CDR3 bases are TGCGCCAGCAGCCAAGTAATGGGGACAGGGCAAATTCAAGAGACCCAGTACTTC.

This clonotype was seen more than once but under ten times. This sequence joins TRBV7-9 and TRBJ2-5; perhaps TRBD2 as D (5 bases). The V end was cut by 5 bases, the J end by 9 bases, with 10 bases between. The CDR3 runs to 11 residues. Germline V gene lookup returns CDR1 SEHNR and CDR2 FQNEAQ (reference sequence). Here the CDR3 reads CASSREKPQYF. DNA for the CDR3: TGTGCCAGCAGCAGGGAGAAGCCCCAGTACTTC.

The CDR3 coding sequence is TGCGCCAGCAACGATGGACAGGGGCGGGAAAAACTGTTTTTT. It translates to CASNDGQGREKLFF. The gene calls are TRBV5-1 and TRBJ1-4; 9 nucleotides match TRBD1. The ends lost 6 bases at V and 8 bases at J; junction bases unmatched: 8. The CDR3 is made up of 14 amino acids. Germline assignment: CDR1 SGHRS and CDR2 YFSETQ.